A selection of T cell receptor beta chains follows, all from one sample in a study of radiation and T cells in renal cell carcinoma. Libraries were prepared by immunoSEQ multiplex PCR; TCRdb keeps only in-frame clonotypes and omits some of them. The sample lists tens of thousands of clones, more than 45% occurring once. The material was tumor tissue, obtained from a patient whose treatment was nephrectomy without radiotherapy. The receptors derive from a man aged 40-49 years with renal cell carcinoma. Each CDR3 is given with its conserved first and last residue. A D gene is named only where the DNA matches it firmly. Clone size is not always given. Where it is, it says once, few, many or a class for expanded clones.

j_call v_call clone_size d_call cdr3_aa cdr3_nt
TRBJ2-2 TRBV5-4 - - CASSRAGTNTGELFF TGTGCCAGCAGCCGAGCCGGTACGAACACCGGGGAGCTGTTTTTT
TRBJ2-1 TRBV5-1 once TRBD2 CASSLTSGTVYNEQFF TGCGCCAGCAGCTTGACTAGCGGGACGGTCTACAATGAGCAGTTCTTC
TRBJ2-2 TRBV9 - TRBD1 CASEGPGGTGELFF TGTGCCAGCGAGGGTCCAGGGGGAACCGGGGAGCTGTTTTTT
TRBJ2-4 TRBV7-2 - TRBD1 CASSLGQGTPKNIQYF TGTGCCAGCAGCCTAGGACAGGGGACGCCCAAAAACATTCAGTACTTC
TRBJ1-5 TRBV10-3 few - CAISGGNQPQHF TGTGCCATCAGTGGTGGGAATCAGCCCCAGCATTTT
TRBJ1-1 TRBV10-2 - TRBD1 CASGGVRTGGTEAFF TGCGCCAGCGGGGGCGTGCGGACAGGGGGCACTGAAGCTTTCTTT
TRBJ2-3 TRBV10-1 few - CASSEGGPSTDTQYF TGCGCCAGCAGTGAAGGGGGGCCTAGCACAGATACGCAGTATTTT
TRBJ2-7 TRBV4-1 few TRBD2 CASSQELAGVPTYEQYF TGCGCCAGCAGCCAAGAACTAGCGGGAGTCCCTACCTACGAGCAGTACTTC
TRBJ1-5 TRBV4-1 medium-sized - CASSQDVTPAFIQPQHF TGCGCCAGCAGCCAAGACGTGACCCCAGCTTTTATCCAGCCCCAGCATTTT
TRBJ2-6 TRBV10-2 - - CASADSASSGANVLTF TGCGCCAGCGCGGACAGTGCATCCTCAGGGGCCAACGTCCTGACTTTC
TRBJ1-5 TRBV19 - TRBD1 CASSGGQGAYQPQHF TGTGCCAGTAGTGGGGGACAGGGGGCATATCAGCCCCAGCATTTT
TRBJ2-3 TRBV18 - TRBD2 CASSPYRAGSTDTQYF TGTGCCAGCTCACCCTACCGAGCGGGGAGCACAGATACGCAGTATTTT
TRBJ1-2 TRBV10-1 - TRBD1 CASSSGQGADGYTF TGCGCCAGCAGTTCCGGACAGGGGGCCGATGGCTACACCTTC
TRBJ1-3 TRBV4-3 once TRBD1 CASSQFSRGGTASGNTIYF TGCGCCAGCAGCCAGTTCTCAAGAGGGGGGACAGCCTCTGGAAACACCATATATTTT
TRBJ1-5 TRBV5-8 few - CASSLTGNDQPQHF TGTGCCAGCAGCCTTACAGGGAACGATCAGCCCCAGCATTTT
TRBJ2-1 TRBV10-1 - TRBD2 CASSTGTSGYNEQFF TGCGCCAGCAGTACCGGGACTAGCGGCTACAATGAGCAGTTCTTC
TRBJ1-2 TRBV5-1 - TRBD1 CASKEGATNYGYTF TGCGCCAGCAAGGAGGGGGCTACCAACTATGGCTACACCTTC
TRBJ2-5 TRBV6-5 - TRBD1 CASSTGQGAETQYF TGTGCCAGCAGCACGGGACAGGGGGCCGAGACCCAGTACTTC
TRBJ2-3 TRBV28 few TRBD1 CASSPGTGNTDTQYF TGTGCCAGCAGTCCCGGGACAGGCAACACAGATACGCAGTATTTT
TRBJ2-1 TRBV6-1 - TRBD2 CASSGRTSGRVSEQFF TGTGCCAGCAGTGGGAGGACTAGCGGGAGGGTTAGTGAGCAGTTCTTC
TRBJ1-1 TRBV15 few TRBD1 CATGTGFMNTEAFF TGTGCCACGGGGACAGGTTTCATGAACACTGAAGCTTTCTTT
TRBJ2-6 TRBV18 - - CASSPRAALSGANVLTF TGTGCCAGCTCACCCCGGGCCGCGCTCTCTGGGGCCAACGTCCTGACTTTC
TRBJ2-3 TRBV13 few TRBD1 CASSFRDRGTDTQYF TGTGCCAGCAGCTTCCGGGACAGGGGTACAGATACGCAGTATTTT
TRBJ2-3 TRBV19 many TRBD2 CASSGGGGRSDTQYF TGTGCCAGCAGTGGGGGCGGGGGGCGGTCAGATACGCAGTATTTT
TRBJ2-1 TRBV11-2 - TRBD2 CASSSGLARSNEQFF TGTGCCAGCAGCTCGGGACTAGCGCGGTCCAATGAGCAGTTCTTC
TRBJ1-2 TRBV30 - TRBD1 CAWARDRAYGYTF TGTGCCTGGGCGCGGGACAGGGCCTATGGCTACACCTTC
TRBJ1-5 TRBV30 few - CAWTDTNSNQPQHF TGTGCCTGGACGGACACTAATAGCAATCAGCCCCAGCATTTT
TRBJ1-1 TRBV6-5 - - CASSYGGSNTEAFF TGTGCCAGCAGTTACGGAGGTTCGAACACTGAAGCTTTCTTT
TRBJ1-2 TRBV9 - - CASSVDGDPNYGYTF TGTGCCAGCAGCGTAGATGGGGACCCTAACTATGGCTACACCTTC
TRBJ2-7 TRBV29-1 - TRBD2 CSVYGLAGGQHRYEQYF TGCAGCGTTTATGGGCTAGCGGGAGGTCAACATCGCTACGAGCAGTACTTC
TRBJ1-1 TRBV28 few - CASSWRRGEAFF TGTGCCAGCAGTTGGAGGAGGGGTGAAGCTTTCTTT
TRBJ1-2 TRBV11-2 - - CASRHWGDSYGYTF TGTGCCAGCAGGCATTGGGGGGACTCTTATGGCTACACCTTC
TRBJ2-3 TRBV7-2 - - CASSFGAGATDTQYF TGTGCCAGCAGCTTCGGGGCGGGGGCCACAGATACGCAGTATTTT
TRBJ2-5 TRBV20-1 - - CSAPRGETQYF TGCAGTGCTCCACGTGGGGAGACCCAGTACTTC
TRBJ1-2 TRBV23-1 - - CATKGGTSYGYTF TGCGCCACCAAAGGGGGGACCTCCTATGGCTACACCTTC
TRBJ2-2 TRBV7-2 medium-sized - CASSLGGQGFTGELFF TGTGCCAGCAGCTTAGGAGGCCAGGGGTTCACCGGGGAGCTGTTTTTT
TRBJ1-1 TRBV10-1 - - CATKEGQNTEAFF TGCGCCACCAAGGAAGGGCAGAACACTGAAGCTTTCTTT
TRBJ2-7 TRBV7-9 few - CASSLADRSHEQYF TGTGCCAGCAGCTTAGCGGACCGTTCTCACGAGCAGTACTTC
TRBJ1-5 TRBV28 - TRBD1 CASSSTGVNQPQHF TGTGCCAGCAGCTCTACAGGGGTGAATCAGCCCCAGCATTTT
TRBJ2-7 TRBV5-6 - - CASSDRDLGWEQYF TGTGCCAGCAGCGACCGGGACCTAGGGTGGGAGCAGTACTTC
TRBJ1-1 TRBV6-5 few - CASSYSQGKNTEAFF TGTGCCAGCAGTTACTCCCAGGGGAAGAACACTGAAGCTTTCTTT
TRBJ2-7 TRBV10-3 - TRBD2 CAISESLAVYEQYF TGTGCCATCAGTGAGTCCCTAGCGGTCTACGAGCAGTACTTC
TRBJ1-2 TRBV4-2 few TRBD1 CASSQDVGQGARYGYTF TGTGCCAGCAGCCAAGATGTAGGGCAGGGGGCGCGGTATGGCTACACCTTC
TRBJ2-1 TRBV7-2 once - CASSSQGHEQFF TGTGCCAGCAGCTCGCAGGGGCATGAGCAGTTCTTC
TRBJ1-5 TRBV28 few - CASSSVNQPQHF TGTGCCAGCAGTTCAGTAAATCAGCCCCAGCATTTT
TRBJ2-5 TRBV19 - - CASSIDWGEQETQYF TGTGCCAGTAGTATAGATTGGGGAGAACAAGAGACCCAGTACTTC
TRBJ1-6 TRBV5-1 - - CASSPLGRSSYNSPLHF TGCGCCAGCAGCCCCCTTGGAAGGAGCTCCTATAATTCACCCCTCCACTTT
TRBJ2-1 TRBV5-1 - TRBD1 CASSLTGDREQFF TGCGCCAGCAGCTTGACAGGGGATCGTGAGCAGTTCTTC
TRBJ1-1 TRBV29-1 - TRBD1 CSVGTGYTEAFF TGCAGCGTCGGGACAGGGTACACTGAAGCTTTCTTT
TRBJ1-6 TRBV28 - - CASIPKPDSPLHF TGTGCCAGCATCCCCAAACCAGATTCACCCCTCCACTTT
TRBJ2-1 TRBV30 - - CAWSRSGTYNEQFF TGTGCCTGGAGTAGGAGCGGAACCTACAATGAGCAGTTCTTC
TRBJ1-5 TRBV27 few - CASSLEGYSNQPQHF TGTGCCAGCAGTTTAGAGGGATATAGCAATCAGCCCCAGCATTTT
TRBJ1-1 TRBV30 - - CAYLQGGGTEAFF TGTGCCTACTTACAGGGAGGGGGCACTGAAGCTTTCTTT